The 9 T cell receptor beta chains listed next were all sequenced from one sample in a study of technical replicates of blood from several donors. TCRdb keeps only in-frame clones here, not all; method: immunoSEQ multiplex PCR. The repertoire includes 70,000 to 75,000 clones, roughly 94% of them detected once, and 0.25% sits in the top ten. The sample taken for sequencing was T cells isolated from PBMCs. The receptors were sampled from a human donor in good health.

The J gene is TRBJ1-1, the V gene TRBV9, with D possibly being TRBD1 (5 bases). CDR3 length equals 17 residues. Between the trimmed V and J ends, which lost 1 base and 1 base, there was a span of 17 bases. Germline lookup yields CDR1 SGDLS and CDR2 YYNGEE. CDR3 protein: CASSVSAATAPNTEAFF. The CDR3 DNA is TGTGCCAGCAGCGTATCCGCCGCGACAGCCCCGAACACTGAAGCTTTCTTT.

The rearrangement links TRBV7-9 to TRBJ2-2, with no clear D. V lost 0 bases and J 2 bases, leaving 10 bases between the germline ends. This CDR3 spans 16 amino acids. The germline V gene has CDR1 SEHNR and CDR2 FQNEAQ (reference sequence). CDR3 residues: CASSLAFRHNTGELFF. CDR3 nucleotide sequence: TGTGCCAGCAGCTTAGCGTTCAGACACAACACCGGGGAGCTGTTTTTT. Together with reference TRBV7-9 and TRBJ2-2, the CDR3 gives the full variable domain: DTGVSQNPRHKITKRGQNVTFRCDPISEHNRLYWYRQTLGQGPEFLTYFQNEAQLEKSRLLSDRFSAERPKGSFSTLEIQRTEQGDSAMYLCASSLAFRHNTGELFFGEGSRLTVL.

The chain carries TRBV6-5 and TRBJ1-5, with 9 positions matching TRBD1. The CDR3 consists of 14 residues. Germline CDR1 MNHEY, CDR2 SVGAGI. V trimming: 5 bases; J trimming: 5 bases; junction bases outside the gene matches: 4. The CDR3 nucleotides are TGTGCCAGCAGTACCGGACAGGGGTATCAGCCCCAGCATTTT. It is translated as CASSTGQGYQPQHF.

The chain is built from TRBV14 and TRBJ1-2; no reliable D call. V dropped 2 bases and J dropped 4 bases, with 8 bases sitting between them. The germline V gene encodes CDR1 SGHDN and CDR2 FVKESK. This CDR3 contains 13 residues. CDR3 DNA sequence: TGTGCCAGCAGCCAAAGAAACAGCTATGGCTACACCTTC. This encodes CASSQRNSYGYTF.

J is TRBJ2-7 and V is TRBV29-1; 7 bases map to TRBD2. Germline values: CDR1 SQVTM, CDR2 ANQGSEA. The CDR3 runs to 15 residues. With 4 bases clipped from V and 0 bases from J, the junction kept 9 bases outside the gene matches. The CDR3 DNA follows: TGCAGCGTTGCCTTCCTAGCGGCAAACTCCTACGAGCAGTACTTC. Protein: CSVAFLAANSYEQYF.

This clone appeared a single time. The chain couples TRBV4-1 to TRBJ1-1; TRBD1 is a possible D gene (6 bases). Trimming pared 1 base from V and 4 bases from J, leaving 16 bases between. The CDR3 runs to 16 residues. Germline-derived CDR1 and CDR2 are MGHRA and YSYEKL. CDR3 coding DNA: TGCGCCAGCAGCCAAGGGCAGGGGAGTTGGGGCACTGAAGCTTTCTTT. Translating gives CASSQGQGSWGTEAFF.

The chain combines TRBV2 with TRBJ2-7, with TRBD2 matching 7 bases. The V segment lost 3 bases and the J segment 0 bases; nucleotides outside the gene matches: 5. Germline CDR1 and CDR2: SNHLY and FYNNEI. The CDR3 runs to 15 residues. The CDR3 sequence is CASSEQLAISYEQYF. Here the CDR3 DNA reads TGTGCCAGCAGTGAGCAACTAGCGATCTCCTACGAGCAGTACTTC.

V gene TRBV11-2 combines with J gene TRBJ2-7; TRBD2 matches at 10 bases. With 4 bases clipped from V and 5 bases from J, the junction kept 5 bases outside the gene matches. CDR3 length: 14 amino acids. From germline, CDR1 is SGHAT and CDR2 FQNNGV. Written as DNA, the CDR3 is TGTGCCAGCAGCTCATCCGGGACTAGCGACGAGCAGTACTTC. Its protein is CASSSSGTSDEQYF.

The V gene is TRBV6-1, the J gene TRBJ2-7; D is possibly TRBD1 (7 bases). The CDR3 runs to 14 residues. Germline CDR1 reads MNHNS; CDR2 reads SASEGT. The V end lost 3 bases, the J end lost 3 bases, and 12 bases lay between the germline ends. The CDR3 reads CASSDYRGGYEQYF. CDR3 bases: TGTGCCAGCAGTGACTACAGGGGAGGCTACGAGCAGTACTTC.